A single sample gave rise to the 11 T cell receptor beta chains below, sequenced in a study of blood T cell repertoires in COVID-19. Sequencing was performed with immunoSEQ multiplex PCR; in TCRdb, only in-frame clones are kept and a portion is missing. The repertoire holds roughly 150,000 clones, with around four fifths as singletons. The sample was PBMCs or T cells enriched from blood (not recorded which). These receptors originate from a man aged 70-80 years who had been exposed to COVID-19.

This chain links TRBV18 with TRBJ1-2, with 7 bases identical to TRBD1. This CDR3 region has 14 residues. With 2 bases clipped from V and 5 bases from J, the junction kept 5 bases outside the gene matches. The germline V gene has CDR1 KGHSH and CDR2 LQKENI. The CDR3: CASSPIDREYGYTF. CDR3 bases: TGTGCCAGCTCACCAATAGACAGGGAGTATGGCTACACCTTC.

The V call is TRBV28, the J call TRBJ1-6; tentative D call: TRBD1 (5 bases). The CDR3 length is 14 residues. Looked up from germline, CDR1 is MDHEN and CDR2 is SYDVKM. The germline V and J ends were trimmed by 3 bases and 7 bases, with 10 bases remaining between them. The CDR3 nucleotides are TGTGCCAGCAGTTTTGGCAGGGAAAATTCACCCCTCCACTTT. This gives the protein CASSFGRENSPLHF. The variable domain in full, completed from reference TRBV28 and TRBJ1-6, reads DVKVTQSSRYLVKRTGEKVFLECVQDMDHENMFWYRQDPGLGLRLIYFSYDVKMKEKGDIPEGYSVSREKKERFSLILESASTNQTSMYLCASSFGRENSPLHFGNGTRLTVT.

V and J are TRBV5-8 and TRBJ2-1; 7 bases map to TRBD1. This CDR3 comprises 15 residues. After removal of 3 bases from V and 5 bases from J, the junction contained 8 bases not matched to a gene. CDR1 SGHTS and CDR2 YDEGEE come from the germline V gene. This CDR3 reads CASSSLGQINNEQFF. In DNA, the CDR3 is TGTGCCAGCAGCTCACTGGGACAGATTAACAATGAGCAGTTCTTC.

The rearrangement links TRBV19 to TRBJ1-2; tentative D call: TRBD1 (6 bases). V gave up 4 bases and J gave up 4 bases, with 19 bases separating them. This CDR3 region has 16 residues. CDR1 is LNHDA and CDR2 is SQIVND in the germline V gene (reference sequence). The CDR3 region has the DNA TGTGCCAGTAGTACCTCAAGGGGGGGACTGGGCTATGGCTACACCTTC. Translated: CASSTSRGGLGYGYTF. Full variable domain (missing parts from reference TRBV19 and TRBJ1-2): DGGITQSPKYLFRKEGQNVTLSCEQNLNHDAMYWYRQDPGQGLRLIYYSQIVNDFQKGDIAEGYSVSREKKESFPLTVTSAQKNPTAFYLCASSTSRGGLGYGYTFGSGTRLTVV.

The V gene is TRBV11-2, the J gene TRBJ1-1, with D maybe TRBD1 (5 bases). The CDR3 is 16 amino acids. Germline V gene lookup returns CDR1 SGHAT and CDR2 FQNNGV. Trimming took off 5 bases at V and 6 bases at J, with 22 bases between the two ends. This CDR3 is CASSPQGNPPLAEAFF. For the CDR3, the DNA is TGTGCCAGCAGCCCTCAGGGCAACCCACCTCTGGCTGAAGCTTTCTTT.

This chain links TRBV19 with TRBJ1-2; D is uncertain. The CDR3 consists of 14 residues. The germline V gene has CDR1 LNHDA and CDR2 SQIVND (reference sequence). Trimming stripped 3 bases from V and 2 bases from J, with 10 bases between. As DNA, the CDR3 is TGTGCCAGTAGTATTCAGTACACCAACTATGGCTACACCTTC. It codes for CASSIQYTNYGYTF.

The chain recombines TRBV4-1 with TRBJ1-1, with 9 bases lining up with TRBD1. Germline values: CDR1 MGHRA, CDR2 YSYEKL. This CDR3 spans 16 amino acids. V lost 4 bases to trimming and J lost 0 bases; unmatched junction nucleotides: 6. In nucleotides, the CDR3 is TGCGCCAGCAGCCCCGGACAGGGGCCCATGAACACTGAAGCTTTCTTT. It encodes CASSPGQGPMNTEAFF.

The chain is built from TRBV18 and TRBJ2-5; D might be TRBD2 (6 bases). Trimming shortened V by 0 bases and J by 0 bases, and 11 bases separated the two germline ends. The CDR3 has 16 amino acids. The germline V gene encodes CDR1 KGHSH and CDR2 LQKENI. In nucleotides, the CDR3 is TGTGCCAGCTCACCACCGGGCCTAGCGTACCAAGAGACCCAGTACTTC. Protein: CASSPPGLAYQETQYF.

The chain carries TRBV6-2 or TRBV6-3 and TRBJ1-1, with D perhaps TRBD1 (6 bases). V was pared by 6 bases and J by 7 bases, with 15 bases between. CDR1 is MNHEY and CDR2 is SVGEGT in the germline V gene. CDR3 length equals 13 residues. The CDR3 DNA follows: TGTGCCAGCAGCCCCCGGGACACCAGTGAAGCTTTCTTT. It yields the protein CASSPRDTSEAFF.

The CDR3 spells CASSLATVQHGYTF. The CDR3 nucleotides read TGTGCCAGCAGCTTGGCGACAGTACAACATGGCTACACCTTC. The chain combines TRBV5-4 with TRBJ1-2; tentatively, D is TRBD1 (5 bases). V gave up 0 bases and J gave up 6 bases, with 12 bases separating them. The length of the CDR3 is 14 residues. Per germline, CDR1 SGHNT and CDR2 YYREEE (reference sequence).

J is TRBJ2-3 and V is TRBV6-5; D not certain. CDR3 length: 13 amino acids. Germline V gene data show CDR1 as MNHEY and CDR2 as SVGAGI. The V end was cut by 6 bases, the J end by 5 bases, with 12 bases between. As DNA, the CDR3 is TGTGCCAGCAGCCGAGCGCCTGGAGATACGCAGTATTTT. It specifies CASSRAPGDTQYF.